The rows below give T cell receptor beta chains drawn from one sample of a study of blood T cell repertoires in COVID-19. TCRdb keeps only in-frame clones here, not all; method: immunoSEQ multiplex PCR. This repertoire shows 200,000 to 250,000 clones, 87% found once; its top ten account for roughly 6%. What was sequenced was PBMCs or T cells enriched from blood (not recorded which). The receptors derive from a woman in her twenties or thirties with acute COVID-19. The CDR3 runs from the conserved cysteine through the conserved F or W. Each record gives: V gene, clone size, J gene, D gene, CDR3 DNA, CDR3 protein. The D gene is left open where the match is weak. Clone size appears in some rows only: once, few, many, or a class for an expanded clone.

>TRBV11-2|NA|TRBJ1-5|NA
TGTGCCAGCAGCTTACTCCCCAATCAGCCCCAGCATTTT
CASSLLPNQPQHF
>TRBV6-5|NA|TRBJ1-1|NA
TGTGCCAGCAGTTACGGGGAGAGAGATACTGAAGCTTTCTTT
CASSYGERDTEAFF
>TRBV5-1|NA|TRBJ2-2|TRBD2
TGCGCCAGCAGCTCTGGGGGGACTAGCGGGAACACCGGGGAGCTGTTTTTT
CASSSGGTSGNTGELFF
>TRBV4-2|NA|TRBJ2-7|TRBD1
TGTGCCAGCAGTCGTGACAGGGGCTCCTACGAGCAGTACTTC
CASSRDRGSYEQYF
>TRBV28|NA|TRBJ2-1|NA
TGTGCCAGCAGACCCGCCATAGGGGCGCACAATGAGCAGTTCTTC
CASRPAIGAHNEQFF
>TRBV4-3|few|TRBJ2-1|TRBD2
TGCGCCAGCAGCCAGGCACAGACTAGCGGAAATGAGCAGTTCTTC
CASSQAQTSGNEQFF
>TRBV29-1|NA|TRBJ1-6|TRBD1
TGCAGCGTCCAAGGACAGGGTTTAGGATCACCCCTCCACTTT
CSVQGQGLGSPLHF
>TRBV7-8|few|TRBJ2-4|TRBD2
TGTGCCAGCAGCTCACGAGCGGGGGGGCAGGACATTCAGTACTTC
CASSSRAGGQDIQYF
>TRBV30|NA|TRBJ1-3|TRBD1
TGTGCCTGGTCGAACAGGGGGTTCCGAGCCTCTGGAAACACCATATATTTT
CAWSNRGFRASGNTIYF
>TRBV5-6|NA|TRBJ1-1|NA
TGTGCCAGCAGCCAAGACCAGGGCGGAGCTTTCTTT
CASSQDQGGAFF
>TRBV19|once|TRBJ1-5|NA
TGTGCCAGTACCCCACCAGGGGCAGGATATCAGCCCCAGCATTTT
CASTPPGAGYQPQHF
>TRBV5-4|NA|TRBJ1-1|NA
TGTGCCAGCAATTTCAGGGGAGGGGACACTGAAGCTTTCTTT
CASNFRGGDTEAFF
>TRBV4-1|NA|TRBJ2-1|TRBD2
TGCGCCAGCAGCCAAGAGGGACTAGCGGGAGTGGAGCAGTTCTTC
CASSQEGLAGVEQFF
>TRBV7-2|once|TRBJ1-5|NA
TGTGCCAGCAGCTTAAGATCGACAGTAGGTCAGCCCCAGCATTTT
CASSLRSTVGQPQHF
>TRBV19|NA|TRBJ1-1|NA
TGTGCCAGTAGTATCCTGACAGGCTTAAACACTGAAGCTTTCTTT
CASSILTGLNTEAFF
>TRBV28|NA|TRBJ1-4|NA
TGTGCCAGCAGAAGGACAGCTGTGGGAAAACTGTTTTTT
CASRRTAVGKLFF
>TRBV24-1|NA|TRBJ2-2|TRBD1
TGTGCCACCAGTGAGGTTAGGACAGGTAACACCGGGGAGCTGTTTTTT
CATSEVRTGNTGELFF
>TRBV2|NA|TRBJ1-6|NA
TGTGCCAGCACCCCGCCGAGGAATTCACCCCTCCACTTT
CASTPPRNSPLHF
>TRBV7-9|NA|TRBJ2-7|NA
TGTGCCAGCAGCTCCGTAAACAGGGCATCCTACGAGCAGTACTTC
CASSSVNRASYEQYF
>TRBV4-3|NA|TRBJ2-7|TRBD2
TGCGCCAGCAGCCAAGATCTGTCTAGCGGGACCCACTACGAGCAATACTTC
CASSQDLSSGTHYEQYF
>TRBV27|NA|TRBJ2-3|NA
TGTGCCAGCAGTCAAAGCCTCGGGGATAGCACAGATACGCAGTATTTT
CASSQSLGDSTDTQYF
>TRBV29-1|NA|TRBJ2-1|TRBD2
TGCAGCGCCCTGAGTCGACTAGCGGGAGACAATGAGCAGTTCTTC
CSALSRLAGDNEQFF
>TRBV6-6|once|TRBJ1-5|TRBD1
TGTGCCAGCAGTCGAACCGGGACAGGGGGCTATCAGCCCCAGCATTTT
CASSRTGTGGYQPQHF
>TRBV5-4|NA|TRBJ2-3|NA
TGTGCCAGCAGCTATCAGGGCCCCAATACGCAGTATTTT
CASSYQGPNTQYF
>TRBV7-2|NA|TRBJ1-1|NA
TGTGCCAGCAGCTTAGATATGTGGAACACTGAAGCTTTCTTT
CASSLDMWNTEAFF
>TRBV4-2|few|TRBJ1-2|TRBD1
TGTGCCAGCAGCCAAACGATAGGGACAGGGATTGGGTCTAACTATGGCTACACCTTC
CASSQTIGTGIGSNYGYTF
>TRBV4-1|NA|TRBJ2-7|TRBD1
TGCGCCAGCAGCCAAGGGACAGGGCTCTCGGGCTCCTACGAGCAGTACTTC
CASSQGTGLSGSYEQYF
>TRBV5-4|NA|TRBJ1-1|TRBD1
TGTGCCAGCAGCCCAGCCAGGGGGGCGCCGGACACTGAAGCTTTCTTT
CASSPARGAPDTEAFF